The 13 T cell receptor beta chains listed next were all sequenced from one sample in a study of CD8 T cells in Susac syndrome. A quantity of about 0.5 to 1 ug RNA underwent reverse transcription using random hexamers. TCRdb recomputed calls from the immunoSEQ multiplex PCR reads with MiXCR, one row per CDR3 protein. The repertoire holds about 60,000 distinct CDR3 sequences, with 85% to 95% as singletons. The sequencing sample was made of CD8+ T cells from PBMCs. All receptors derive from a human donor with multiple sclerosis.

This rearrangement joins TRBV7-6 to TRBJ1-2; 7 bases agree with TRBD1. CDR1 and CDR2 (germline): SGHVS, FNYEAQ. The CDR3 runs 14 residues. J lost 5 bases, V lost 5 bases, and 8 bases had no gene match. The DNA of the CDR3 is TGTGCCAGCAGCGCAAGATCAGGGGGTTATGGCTACACCTTC. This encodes CASSARSGGYGYTF.

The CDR3 coding sequence is TGCAGCGTGCTGGGCGAGAACACTGAAGCTTTCTTT. Translation: CSVLGENTEAFF. V is TRBV29-1 and J is TRBJ1-1, with D unclear. Germline loops: CDR1 SQVTM, CDR2 ANQGSEA. V was clipped by 6 bases and J by 1 base, with 9 bases between them. The CDR3 spans 12 residues.

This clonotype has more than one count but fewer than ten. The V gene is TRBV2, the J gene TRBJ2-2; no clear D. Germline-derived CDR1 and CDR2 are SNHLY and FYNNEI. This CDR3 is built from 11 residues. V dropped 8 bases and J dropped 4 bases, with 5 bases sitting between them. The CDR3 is CASSPTGELFF. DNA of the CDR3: TGTGCCAGCTCCCCCACCGGGGAGCTGTTTTTT.

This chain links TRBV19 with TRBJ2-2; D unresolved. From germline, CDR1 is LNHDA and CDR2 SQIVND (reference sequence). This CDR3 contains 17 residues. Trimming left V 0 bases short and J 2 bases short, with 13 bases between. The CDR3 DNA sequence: TGTGCCAGTAGTATAGATCCAGAACTACTCAACACCGGGGAGCTGTTTTTT. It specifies CASSIDPELLNTGELFF.

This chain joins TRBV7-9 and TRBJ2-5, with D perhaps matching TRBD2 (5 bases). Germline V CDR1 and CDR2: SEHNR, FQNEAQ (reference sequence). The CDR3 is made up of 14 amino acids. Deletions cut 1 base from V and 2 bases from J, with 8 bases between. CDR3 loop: CASSLVGIQETQYF. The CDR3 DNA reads TGTGCCAGCAGCTTAGTCGGGATACAAGAGACCCAGTACTTC.

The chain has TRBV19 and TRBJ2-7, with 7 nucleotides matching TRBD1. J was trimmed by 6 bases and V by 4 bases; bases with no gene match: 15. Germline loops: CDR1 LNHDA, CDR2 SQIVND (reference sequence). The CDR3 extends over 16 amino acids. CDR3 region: CASSTPLGTASGEQYF. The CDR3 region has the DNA TGTGCCAGTAGTACCCCCCTCGGGACAGCCAGCGGCGAGCAGTACTTC.

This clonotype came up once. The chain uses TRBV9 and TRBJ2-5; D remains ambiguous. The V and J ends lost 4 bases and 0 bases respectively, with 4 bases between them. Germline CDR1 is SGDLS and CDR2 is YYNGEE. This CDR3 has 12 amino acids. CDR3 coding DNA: TGTGCCAGCAGCTCGAACCAAGAGACCCAGTACTTC. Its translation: CASSSNQETQYF.

Here the CDR3 reads CSARDSAYEQYF. CDR3 bases: TGCAGTGCTAGGGACAGCGCCTACGAGCAGTACTTC. V gene TRBV20-1 combines with J gene TRBJ2-7; tentatively, D is TRBD1 (6 bases). Germline V gene data show CDR1 as DFQATT and CDR2 as SNEGSKA (reference sequence). The V end was cut by 3 bases, the J end by 2 bases, with 8 bases between. The CDR3 extends over 12 amino acids.

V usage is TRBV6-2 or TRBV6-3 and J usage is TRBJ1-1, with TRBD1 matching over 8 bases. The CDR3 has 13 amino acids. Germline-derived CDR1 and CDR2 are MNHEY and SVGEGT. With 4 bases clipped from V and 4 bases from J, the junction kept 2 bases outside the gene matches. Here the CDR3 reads CASSWTGRTEAFF. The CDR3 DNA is TGTGCCAGCAGTTGGACAGGGCGCACTGAAGCTTTCTTT.

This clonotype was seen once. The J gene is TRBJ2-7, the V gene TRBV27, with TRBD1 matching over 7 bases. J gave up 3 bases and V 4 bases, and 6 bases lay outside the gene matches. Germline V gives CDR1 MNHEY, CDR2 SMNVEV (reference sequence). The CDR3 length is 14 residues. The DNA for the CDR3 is TGTGCCAGCAGTTCCCACAGACAGGGCTACGAGCAGTACTTC. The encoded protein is CASSSHRQGYEQYF.

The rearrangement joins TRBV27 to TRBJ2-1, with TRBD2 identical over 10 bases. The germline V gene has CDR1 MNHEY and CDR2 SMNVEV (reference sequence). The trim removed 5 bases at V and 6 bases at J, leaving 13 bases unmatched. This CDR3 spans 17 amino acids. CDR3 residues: CASSLRGLAAAFNEQFF. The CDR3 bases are TGTGCCAGCAGTCTCCGTGGACTAGCGGCGGCCTTCAATGAGCAGTTCTTC.

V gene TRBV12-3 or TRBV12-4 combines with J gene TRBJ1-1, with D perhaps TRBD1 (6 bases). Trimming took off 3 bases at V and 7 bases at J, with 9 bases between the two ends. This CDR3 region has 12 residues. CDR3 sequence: CASSFGTIEAFF. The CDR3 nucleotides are TGTGCCAGCAGTTTCGGGACAATTGAAGCTTTCTTT.

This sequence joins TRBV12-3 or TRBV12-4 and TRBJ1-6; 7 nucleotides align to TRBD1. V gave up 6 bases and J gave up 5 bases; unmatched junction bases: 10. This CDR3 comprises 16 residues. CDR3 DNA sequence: TGTGCCAGCAGCTCGAAACAGGGGTTAGATAATTCACCCCTCCACTTT. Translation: CASSSKQGLDNSPLHF.